This TCR beta chain was sequenced for a study of blood T cell repertoires in COVID-19. On the study more broadly: Italy, Spain and the United States were the sources of the convalescent and acute COVID-19 samples.

The repertoire was sequenced with immunoSEQ multiplex PCR; TCRdb's copy has only in-frame clones and lacks some. The data hold about 200,000 clones, with approximately 84% observed a single time. The V gene lost 0 bases and the J gene lost 9 bases, with 13 bases spanning the gap. CDR1 is LGHDT, CDR2 YNNKEL, per germline (reference sequence). The CDR3 totals 14 residues. Sequenced material: peripheral blood. The clonotype comes from a woman older than 75 with COVID-19, enrolled during active disease. The chain recombines TRBV3-1 (or the pseudogene TRBV3-2) with TRBJ2-3; D possibly corresponds to TRBD2 (6 bases). The CDR3 sequence: CASSQDLRAGTQYF. CDR3 nucleotides: TGTGCCAGCAGCCAAGATTTGCGGGCGGGAACGCAGTATTTT.